Below are 18 T cell receptor beta chains sequenced from a single sample in a study of T-cell reconstitution after alpha-beta-depleted transplantation in children. Construction of the TCRbeta library involved unique molecular identifiers. TCRdb passed the PCR reads through MiXCR, listing each CDR3 protein once. The sample shows some 200,000 distinct CDR3 sequences, approximately 7% of them seen only once. The source was PBMCs, collected before TCRalphabeta/CD19-depleted stem cell transplant. The receptors here all came from a boy younger than 10 with acute lymphoblastic leukemia, due to receive a stem cell transplant.

This clonotype was seen repeatedly, ten times or more. This rearrangement joins TRBV12-3 or TRBV12-4 to TRBJ1-1; unclear D gene. V was trimmed by 7 bases and J by 2 bases, leaving 14 bases between them. CDR3 length: 14 residues. The CDR3 region has the DNA TGTGCCAGCATTAACGGGGATCGAAACACTGAAGCTTTCTTT. It is translated as CASINGDRNTEAFF.

This clonotype was counted at least ten times. The chain combines TRBV20-1 with TRBJ1-5; 7 bases align to TRBD1. With 5 bases clipped from V and 6 bases from J, the junction kept 10 bases outside the gene matches. The CDR3 has 14 residues. Germline V gene lookup returns CDR1 DFQATT and CDR2 SNEGSKA (reference sequence). The CDR3 DNA reads as TGCAGTGCTTATATTGGACAGGATGGTCAGCCCCAGCATTTT. It codes for CSAYIGQDGQPQHF.

This clonotype was seen many times. The V gene is TRBV10-3, the J gene TRBJ2-7; no definite D call. The V end lost 0 bases, the J end lost 6 bases, and 9 bases lay between the germline ends. The germline CDR1 and CDR2 sequences are ENHRY and SYGVKD. There are 13 residues in the CDR3. CDR3 DNA: TGTGCCATCAGTGAGTCGTTCCCACCCGAGCAGTACTTC. Its translation: CAISESFPPEQYF.

This clonotype showed up just a few times. The chain recombines TRBV28 with TRBJ1-1; 8 bases line up with TRBD1. With 3 bases clipped from V and 5 bases from J, the junction kept 8 bases outside the gene matches. From germline, CDR1 is MDHEN and CDR2 SYDVKM. CDR3 length equals 15 residues. The CDR3 DNA reads as TGTGCCAGCAGTTTCCCCCGACAGGGGATGACTGAAGCTTTCTTT. This sequence encodes CASSFPRQGMTEAFF.

This clonotype was observed a handful of times. The chain links TRBV2 to TRBJ1-5, with a weak D call TRBD1 (5 bases). From germline, CDR1 is SNHLY and CDR2 FYNNEI. CDR3 length: 16 residues. Trimming took off 7 bases at V and 5 bases at J, with 21 bases between the two ends. The CDR3 sequence is CASTFTVRGRDQPQHF. Written as DNA, the CDR3 is TGTGCCAGCACCTTCACGGTGCGGGGACGGGATCAGCCCCAGCATTTT.

This clonotype was seen many times. The chain carries TRBV5-1 and TRBJ2-1, with 10 positions matching TRBD2. Germline values: CDR1 SGHRS, CDR2 YFSETQ. The CDR3 length is 16 residues. The trim removed 0 bases at V and 4 bases at J, leaving 4 bases unmatched. The CDR3 region is CASSLVSGGIYNEQFF. The CDR3 coding sequence is TGCGCCAGCAGCTTGGTTAGCGGGGGGATATACAATGAGCAGTTCTTC.

At least ten counts were recorded for this clonotype. This sequence joins TRBV29-1 and TRBJ1-5; unclear D gene. CDR3 size: 13 residues. Germline-derived CDR1 and CDR2 are SQVTM and ANQGSEA. V was trimmed by 5 bases and J by 6 bases, leaving 14 bases between them. The DNA of the CDR3 is TGCAGCGTTTTAGTTGGGATGGGTCAGCCCCAGCATTTT. Its translation: CSVLVGMGQPQHF.

This clonotype showed up just a few times. V gene TRBV5-5 combines with J gene TRBJ2-7; D possibly corresponds to TRBD2 (5 bases). The CDR3 has 14 amino acids. Germline V gene sequence: CDR1 SGHKS, CDR2 YYEKEE (reference sequence). The V end was cut by 1 base, the J end by 10 bases, with 18 bases between. The DNA of the CDR3 is TGTGCCAGCAGCTTGCCCCGTATCGGGGAGAAACAGTACTTC. This encodes CASSLPRIGEKQYF.

This clonotype was seen ten or more times. V usage is TRBV7-9 and J usage is TRBJ2-5; TRBD1 matches 11 bases. There are 17 residues in the CDR3. Germline CDR1 and CDR2: SEHNR and FQNEAQ (reference sequence). The junction had 12 bases not matched to a gene; V was cut back by 4 bases and J by 5 bases. The chain's CDR3 is CASSSLPAGTGGETQYF. The CDR3 DNA reads TGTGCCAGCAGCTCACTCCCCGCAGGGACAGGGGGTGAGACCCAGTACTTC.

The sample holds a few counts of this clonotype. The chain employs TRBV3-1 and TRBJ2-1, with a weak D call TRBD2 (5 bases). Trimming shortened V by 6 bases and J by 0 bases, and 21 bases separated the two germline ends. The CDR3 covers 18 residues. The germline CDR1 and CDR2 sequences are LGHDT and YNNKEL (reference sequence). CDR3 sequence: CASRDRDSAPRSYNEQFF. CDR3 DNA sequence: TGTGCCAGCAGGGATAGGGATAGCGCCCCACGCTCCTACAATGAGCAGTTCTTC.

This clonotype turned up a few times. The chain employs TRBV5-6 and TRBJ1-1; weak D call: TRBD1 (6 bases). The CDR3 contains 14 residues. Germline lookup yields CDR1 SGHDT and CDR2 YYEEEE. Trimming removed 0 bases at V and 6 bases at J, with 12 bases between. CDR3 DNA: TGTGCCAGCAGCTTGGCAGGGGTAGGGGCTGAAGCTTTCTTT. It specifies CASSLAGVGAEAFF.

This clonotype was picked up many times. The rearrangement uses TRBV3-1 and TRBJ2-7; 8 bases align to TRBD2. In germline, CDR1 is LGHDT, CDR2 YNNKEL (reference sequence). There are 15 residues in the CDR3. Losses at the gene ends were 1 base for V and 2 bases for J; bases not matched to a gene: 4. The CDR3 spells CASSQGTSRAYEQYF. The CDR3 DNA reads TGTGCCAGCAGCCAAGGGACTAGCCGGGCCTACGAGCAGTACTTC.

The sample holds a few counts of this clonotype. The rearrangement links TRBV7-8 to TRBJ1-5; 12 bases are shared with TRBD1. The germline V gene has CDR1 SGHVS and CDR2 FQNEAQ. Trimming cost V 4 bases and J 4 bases; bases outside gene matches: 8. The CDR3 has 17 residues. This CDR3 reads CASSSLGTGGFNQPQHF. The CDR3 DNA is TGTGCCAGCAGCTCTCTCGGGACAGGGGGCTTTAATCAGCCCCAGCATTTT.

The rearrangement uses TRBV7-8 and TRBJ1-1; D gene unclear. V was cut by 5 bases and J by 1 base, with 14 bases left in between. The CDR3 is 15 amino acids. Germline V lookup: CDR1 SGHVS, CDR2 FQNEAQ. The CDR3 protein is CASSVVQTPNTEAFF. Written as DNA, the CDR3 is TGTGCCAGCAGCGTCGTACAGACACCGAACACTGAAGCTTTCTTT.

As for this clonotype: An end of the junction differs from the germline gene, which may be a read error. The chain links TRBV20-1 to TRBJ1-5, with 9 bases identical to TRBD1. The CDR3 contains 17 residues. Per the germline V gene, CDR1 is DFQATT and CDR2 is SNEGSKA (reference sequence). CDR3 sequence (DNA): TGCTGTGCTAGGAACGGGACAGGGCTATTTGGCAATCAGCCCCAGCATTTT. The encoded protein is CCARNGTGLFGNQPQHF.

The V call is TRBV24-1, the J call TRBJ1-2, with D possibly TRBD1 on 5 matching bases. V dropped 6 bases and J dropped 4 bases, with 11 bases sitting between them. Germline CDR1 is KGHDR and CDR2 is SFDVKD. The CDR3 length is 13 residues. The CDR3 is CATSTGTAYGYTF. Written as DNA, the CDR3 is TGTGCCACCAGTACCGGGACGGCCTATGGCTACACCTTC.

This clonotype was counted many times. This chain connects TRBV5-1 to TRBJ1-1; tentatively, D is TRBD1 (5 bases). The germline CDR1 and CDR2 sequences are SGHRS and YFSETQ. The V end was cut by 5 bases, the J end by 3 bases, with 8 bases between. This CDR3 has 12 amino acids. The CDR3, as DNA: TGCGCCAGCAGTTTACAGGACACTGAAGCTTTCTTT. Translated: CASSLQDTEAFF.

This clonotype was counted a few times. CDR3 in amino acids: CAINPSRRPGHRGQYF. The CDR3 DNA reads TGTGCCATTAACCCATCCCGACGGCCCGGTCATCGGGGGCAGTACTTC. The chain is built from TRBV24-1 and TRBJ2-7; a possible D gene is TRBD2 (5 bases). Germline CDR1 KGHDR, CDR2 SFDVKD. Trimming took 11 bases from V and 9 from J, leaving 31 bases between them. The CDR3 runs 16 residues.